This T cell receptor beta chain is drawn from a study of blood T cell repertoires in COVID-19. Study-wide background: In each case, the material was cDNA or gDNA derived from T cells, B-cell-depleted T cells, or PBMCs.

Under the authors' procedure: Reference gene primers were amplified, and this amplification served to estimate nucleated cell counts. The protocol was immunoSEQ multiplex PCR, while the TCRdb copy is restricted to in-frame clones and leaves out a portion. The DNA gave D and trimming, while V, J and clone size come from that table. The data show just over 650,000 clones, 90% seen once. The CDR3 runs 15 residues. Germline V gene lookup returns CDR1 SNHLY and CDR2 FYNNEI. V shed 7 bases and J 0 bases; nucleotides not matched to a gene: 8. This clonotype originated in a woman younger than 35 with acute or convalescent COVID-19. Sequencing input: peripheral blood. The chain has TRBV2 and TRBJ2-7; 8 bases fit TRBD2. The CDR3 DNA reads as TGTGCCAGCAACACCCGGGGGGGGAGCTCCTACGAGCAGTACTTC. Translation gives CASNTRGGSSYEQYF.